The 3 T cell receptor beta chains below were found in one sample sequenced in a study of blood T cell repertoires in COVID-19. Measured with immunoSEQ multiplex PCR; TCRdb has only the in-frame clones, and not every one. The data hold 250,000 to 300,000 clones, with approximately 85% observed a single time. The sample taken for sequencing was peripheral blood. These receptors were obtained from a man aged 50-60 years with active or convalescent COVID-19.

This clone was observed a few times. The CDR3, as DNA: TGTGCCAGCAGAGCACCCGAACAGACAGGAGGTGAGACCCAGTACTTC. Translating gives CASRAPEQTGGETQYF. The gene calls are TRBV28 and TRBJ2-5, with a possible D match to TRBD1 (6 bases). Germline V gene lookup returns CDR1 MDHEN and CDR2 SYDVKM. This CDR3 is 16 amino acids long. Between the trimmed V and J ends, which lost 6 bases and 5 bases, there was a span of 22 bases.

V and J are TRBV9 and TRBJ2-2; D gene unclear. The germline CDR1 and CDR2 sequences are SGDLS and YYNGEE. Trimming left V 0 bases short and J 2 bases short, with 11 bases between. This CDR3 contains 16 residues. The chain's CDR3 is CASSVGVVGNTGELFF. CDR3 nucleotide sequence: TGTGCCAGCAGCGTAGGTGTAGTTGGTAACACCGGGGAGCTGTTTTTT. Together with reference TRBV9 and TRBJ2-2, the CDR3 gives the full variable domain: DSGVTQTPKHLITATGQRVTLRCSPRSGDLSVYWYQQSLDQGLQFLIQYYNGEERAKGNILERFSAQQFPDLHSELNLSSLELGDSALYFCASSVGVVGNTGELFFGEGSRLTVL.

This chain uses TRBV2 with TRBJ1-1, with a weak D call TRBD1 (5 bases). V lost 8 bases to trimming and J lost 1 base, with 17 bases between them. Germline CDR1 reads SNHLY; CDR2 reads FYNNEI. There are 15 residues in the CDR3. The CDR3 sequence: CASGKAQGKNTEAFF. The CDR3 nucleotides read TGTGCCAGCGGAAAAGCGCAGGGAAAGAACACTGAAGCTTTCTTT.